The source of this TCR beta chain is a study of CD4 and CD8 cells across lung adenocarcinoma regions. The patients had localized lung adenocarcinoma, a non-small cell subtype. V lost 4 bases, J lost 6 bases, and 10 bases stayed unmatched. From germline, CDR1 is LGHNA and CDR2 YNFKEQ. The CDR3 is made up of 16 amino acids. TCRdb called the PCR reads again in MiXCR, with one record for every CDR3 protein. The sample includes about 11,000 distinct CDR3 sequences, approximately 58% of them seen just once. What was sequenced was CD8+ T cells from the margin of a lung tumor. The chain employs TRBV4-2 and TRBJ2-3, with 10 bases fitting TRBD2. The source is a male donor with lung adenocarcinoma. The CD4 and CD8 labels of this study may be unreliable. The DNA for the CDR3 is TGTGCCAGCAGCCTCAACCTAGCGGGAGCATCCGATACGCAGTATTTT. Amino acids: CASSLNLAGASDTQYF.